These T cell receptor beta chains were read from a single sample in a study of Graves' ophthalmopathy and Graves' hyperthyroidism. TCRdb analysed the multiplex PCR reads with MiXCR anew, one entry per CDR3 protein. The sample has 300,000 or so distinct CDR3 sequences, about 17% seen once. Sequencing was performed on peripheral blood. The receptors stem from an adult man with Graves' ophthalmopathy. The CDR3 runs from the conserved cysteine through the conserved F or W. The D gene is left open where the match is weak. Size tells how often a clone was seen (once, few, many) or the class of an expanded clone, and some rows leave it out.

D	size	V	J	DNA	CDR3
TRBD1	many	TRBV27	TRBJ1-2	TGTGCCAGCAGTCCGGGGACAGGGAACTATGGCTACACCTTC	CASSPGTGNYGYTF
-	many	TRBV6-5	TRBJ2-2	TGTGCCAGCAGGAGGGCGGGCACCGGGGAGCTGTTTTTT	CASRRAGTGELFF
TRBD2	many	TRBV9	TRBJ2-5	TGTGCCAGCAGCGGAAGCGGGGGGGGGGAGACCCAGTACTTC	CASSGSGGGETQYF
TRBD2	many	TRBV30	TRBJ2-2	TGTGCCTGCGGACGGGGAGGGGTGGACACCGGGGAGCTGTTTTTT	CACGRGGVDTGELFF
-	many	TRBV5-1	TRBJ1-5	TGCGCCAGCAGCTTCGACGGCTATAGCAATCAGCCCCGGCATTTT	CASSFDGYSNQPRHF
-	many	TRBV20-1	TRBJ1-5	TGCAGTGCTAGAGATGCCCGGTATAGCAATCAGCCCCAGCATTTT	CSARDARYSNQPQHF
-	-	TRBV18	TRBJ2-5	TGTGCCAGCTCACCACCCCCCCATGGAGAGACCCTGTACTTC	CASSPPPHGETLYF
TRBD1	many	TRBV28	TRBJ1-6	TGTGCCAGCAGCGAATCCGCGACAGGGAGGAGGTCACCCCTCCACTTT	CASSESATGRRSPLHF
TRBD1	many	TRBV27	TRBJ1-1	TGTGCCAGCAGTCCCCGGACAGGGGAGTTGGCTCTCTTT	CASSPRTGELALF
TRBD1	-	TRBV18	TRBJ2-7	TGTGCCAGCTCACCGGTGGGGGACAGGCGGGACGAGCAGTACTTC	CASSPVGDRRDEQYF
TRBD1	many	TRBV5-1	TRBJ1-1	TGCGCCAGCAGCCGGGACAGAAGTTTGCCATACACTGAAGCTTTCTTT	CASSRDRSLPYTEAFF
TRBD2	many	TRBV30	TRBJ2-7	TGTGCCTGGACCAGCGGGACGGGACGCTACGAGCAGTACTTC	CAWTSGTGRYEQYF
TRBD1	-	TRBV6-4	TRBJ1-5	TGTGCCAGCAGTGACTCCTCCAGGGGGCTAAGCAATCAGCCCCAGCATTTT	CASSDSSRGLSNQPQHF
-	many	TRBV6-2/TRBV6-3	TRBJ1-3	TGTGCCAGCAGTTTGGGGCGCACCATATATTTT	CASSLGRTIYF
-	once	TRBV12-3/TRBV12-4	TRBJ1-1	TGTGCCAGCAGTCCGGACACGGGGCAAAGGACTGAAGCTTCCTTT	CASSPDTGQRTEASF
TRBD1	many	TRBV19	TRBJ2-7	TGTGCCAGTAGTTCCACGACAGGGACCTTAGAGCAGTACTTC	CASSSTTGTLEQYF
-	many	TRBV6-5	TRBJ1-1	TGTGCCAGCAGTTTAATCGGGACTGAAGCTTTCTTT	CASSLIGTEAFF
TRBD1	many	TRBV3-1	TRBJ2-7	TGTGCCAGCAGCCAAGTCAGGACAGGGAACGAGCAGTACTTC	CASSQVRTGNEQYF
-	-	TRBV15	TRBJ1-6	TGTGCCACCAGCCCTTCGGGGTCATATAATTCACCCCTCCACTTT	CATSPSGSYNSPLHF
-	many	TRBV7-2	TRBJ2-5	TGTGCCAGCAGCTTATCGGTGGGAGGCCGGGAGACCCAGTACTTC	CASSLSVGGRETQYF
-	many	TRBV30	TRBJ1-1	TGTGCCTGGGAGACAGGTATGAACACTGAAGCTTTCTTT	CAWETGMNTEAFF
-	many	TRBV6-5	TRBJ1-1	TGTGCCAGCAGGGCCGGCCGGGATAGGTATCGAGCTTTCTTT	CASRAGRDRYRAFF
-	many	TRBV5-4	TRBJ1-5	TGTGCCAGCAGCTTGGAGGGGAGAGATCAGCCCCAGCATTTT	CASSLEGRDQPQHF
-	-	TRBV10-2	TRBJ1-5	TGCGCCAGCAGCCAAGATTCGGGGGTGGGTCAGCCCCAGCATTTT	CASSQDSGVGQPQHF
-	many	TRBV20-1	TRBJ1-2	TGCAGTGCTAGCCACACTCACAACTATGGCTACACCTTC	CSASHTHNYGYTF
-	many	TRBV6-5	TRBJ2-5	TGTGCCAGCAGTACAGGGCTGGAGACCCAGTACTTC	CASSTGLETQYF
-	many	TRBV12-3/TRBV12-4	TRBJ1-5	TGTGCCAGCCGAACAGGATTAGGTCAGCCCCAGCATTTT	CASRTGLGQPQHF
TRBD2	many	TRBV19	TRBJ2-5	TGTGCCAGTAGTATTTTTTGGCGGGGGGTCTTTTCAGAGACCCAGTACTTC	CASSIFWRGVFSETQYF
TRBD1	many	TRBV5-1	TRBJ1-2	TGCGCCACCAAGCAGGACGACAGGGAATTTTATGGATATGGCTACACCTTC	CATKQDDREFYGYGYTF